The clone carrying this T cell receptor beta chain was observed a single time. The antigen remains unidentified. CD45RO-negative, CCR7-positively selected cells formed the naive CD8 fraction, excluding terminally differentiated effector memory CD45RA+ cells. Germline assignment: CDR1 WNHNN and CDR2 SYGVQD (reference sequence). The CDR3 runs to 13 residues. Trimming stripped 5 bases from V and 4 bases from J, with 11 bases between. Sequencing was performed with immunoSEQ multiplex PCR; in TCRdb, only in-frame clones are kept and a portion is missing. Of about 590,000 clones detected, around 95% appear once; the ten largest clones hold 0.095% to 0.12%. These data come from a study of shared clonotypes between healthy human individuals. Overall study context: Three plates each covered CD4 naive and memory; CD8 naive two, CD8 memory one.

General study points: The genetic and exposure-history diversity represented was limited by few donors. With a few donors compared, roughly 4.9% of naive CD4 clonotypes were shared. Rarefaction exposed incomplete sorted-subset sequencing despite large depth.

This receptor was identified in a woman in her twenties or thirties in good health. The specimen sequenced was naive CD8+ T cells sorted from blood. The chain uses TRBV10-1 and TRBJ1-1; D is possibly TRBD1 (6 bases). The CDR3 loop reads CASSSGVGTEAFF. The CDR3 coding sequence is TGCGCCAGCAGTTCAGGGGTGGGCACTGAAGCTTTCTTT.